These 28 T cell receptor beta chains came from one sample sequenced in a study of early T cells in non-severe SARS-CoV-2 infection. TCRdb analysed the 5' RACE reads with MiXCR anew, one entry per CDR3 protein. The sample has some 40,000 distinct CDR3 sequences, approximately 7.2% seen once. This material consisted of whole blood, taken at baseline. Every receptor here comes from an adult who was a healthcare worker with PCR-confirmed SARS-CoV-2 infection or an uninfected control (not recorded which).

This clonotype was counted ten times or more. CDR3: CAISESSEQETQYF. The CDR3 coding sequence is TGTGCCATCAGTGAGTCGTCGGAGCAAGAGACCCAGTACTTC. The chain couples TRBV10-3 to TRBJ2-5; D remains unclear. This CDR3 is built from 14 residues. V was shortened by 0 bases and J by 2 bases, with 7 bases between the two germline ends. CDR1 ENHRY and CDR2 SYGVKD come from the germline V gene.

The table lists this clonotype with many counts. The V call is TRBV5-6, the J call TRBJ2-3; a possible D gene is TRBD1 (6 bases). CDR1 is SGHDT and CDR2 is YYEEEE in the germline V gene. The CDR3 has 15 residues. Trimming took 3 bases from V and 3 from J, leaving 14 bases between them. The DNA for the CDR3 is TGTGCCAGCAGCTGGTGGGGGACACCGACAGATACGCAGTATTTT. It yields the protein CASSWWGTPTDTQYF.

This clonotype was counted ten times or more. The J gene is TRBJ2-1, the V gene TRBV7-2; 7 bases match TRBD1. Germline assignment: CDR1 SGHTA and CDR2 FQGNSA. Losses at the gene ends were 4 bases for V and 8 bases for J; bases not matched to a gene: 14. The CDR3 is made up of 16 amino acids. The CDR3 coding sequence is TGTGCCAGCAGCTCCTTGGGGACAGCCTTGAGGGATGAGCAGTTCTTC. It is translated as CASSSLGTALRDEQFF.

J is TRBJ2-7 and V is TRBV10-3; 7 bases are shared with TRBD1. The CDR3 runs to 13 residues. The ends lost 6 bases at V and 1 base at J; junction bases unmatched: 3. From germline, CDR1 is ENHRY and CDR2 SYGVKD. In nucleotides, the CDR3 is TGTGCCATCAGGGGGACAGATTCCTACGAGCAGTACTTC. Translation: CAIRGTDSYEQYF.

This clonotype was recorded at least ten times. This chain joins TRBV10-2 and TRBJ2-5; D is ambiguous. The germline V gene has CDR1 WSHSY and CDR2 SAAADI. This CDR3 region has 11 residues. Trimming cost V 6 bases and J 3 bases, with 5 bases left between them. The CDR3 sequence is CASSEKETQYF. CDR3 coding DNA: TGCGCCAGCAGCGAAAAAGAGACCCAGTACTTC.

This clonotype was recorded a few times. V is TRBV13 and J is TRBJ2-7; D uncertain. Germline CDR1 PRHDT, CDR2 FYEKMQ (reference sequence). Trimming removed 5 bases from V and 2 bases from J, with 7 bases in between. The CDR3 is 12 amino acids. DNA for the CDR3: TGTGCCAGCAGCCATGCCCCCTACGAGCAGTACTTC. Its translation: CASSHAPYEQYF.

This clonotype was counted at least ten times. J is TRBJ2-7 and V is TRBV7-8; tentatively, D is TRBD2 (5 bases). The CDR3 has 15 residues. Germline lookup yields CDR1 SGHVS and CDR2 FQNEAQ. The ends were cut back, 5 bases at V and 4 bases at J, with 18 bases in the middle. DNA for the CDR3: TGTGCCAGCAGCCCGAGCCTAGGACTTAATTACGAGCAGTACTTC. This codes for CASSPSLGLNYEQYF. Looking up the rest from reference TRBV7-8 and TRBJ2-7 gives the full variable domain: GAGVSQSPRYKVAKRGQDVALRCDPISGHVSLFWYQQALGQGPEFLTYFQNEAQLDKSGLPSDRFFAERPEGSVSTLKIQRTQQEDSAVYLCASSPSLGLNYEQYFGPGTRLTVT.

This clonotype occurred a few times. The CDR3 here is CASSYVEGTGGDNEQFF. CDR3 nucleotides: TGTGCCAGCAGTTACGTGGAGGGGACAGGTGGGGACAATGAGCAGTTCTTC. This chain joins TRBV6-5 and TRBJ2-1; the match to TRBD1 covers 8 bases. Trimming at V came to 2 bases and at J to 5 bases, leaving 11 bases not matched to a gene. The CDR3 runs to 17 residues. From germline, CDR1 is MNHEY and CDR2 SVGAGI.

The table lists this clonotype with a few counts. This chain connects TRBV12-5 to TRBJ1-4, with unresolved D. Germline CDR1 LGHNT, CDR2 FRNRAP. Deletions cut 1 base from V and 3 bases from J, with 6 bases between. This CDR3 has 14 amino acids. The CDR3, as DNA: TGTGCTAGTGGTTTGGATGGATCTAATGAAAAACTGTTTTTT. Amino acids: CASGLDGSNEKLFF.

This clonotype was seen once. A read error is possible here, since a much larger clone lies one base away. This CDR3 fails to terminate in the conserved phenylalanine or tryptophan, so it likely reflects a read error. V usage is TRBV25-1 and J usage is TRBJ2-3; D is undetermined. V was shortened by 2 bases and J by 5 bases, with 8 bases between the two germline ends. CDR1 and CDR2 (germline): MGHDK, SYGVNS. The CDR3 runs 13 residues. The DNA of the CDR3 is TGTGCCAGCAGTGAAGGGAACGAAGATACGCAGTATTTA. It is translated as CASSEGNEDTQYL.

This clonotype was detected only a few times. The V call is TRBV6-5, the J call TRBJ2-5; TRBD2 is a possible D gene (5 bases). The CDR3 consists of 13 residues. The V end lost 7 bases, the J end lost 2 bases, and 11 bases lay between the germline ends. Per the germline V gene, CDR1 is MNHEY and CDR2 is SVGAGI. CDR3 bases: TGTGCCAGCACGCCCGCGGGTCAAGAGACCCAGTACTTC. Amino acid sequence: CASTPAGQETQYF.

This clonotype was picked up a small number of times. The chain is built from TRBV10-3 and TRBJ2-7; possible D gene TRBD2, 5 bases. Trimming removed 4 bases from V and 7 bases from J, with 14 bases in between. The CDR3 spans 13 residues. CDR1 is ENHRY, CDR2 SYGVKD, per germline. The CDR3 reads CAISATVSGEQYF. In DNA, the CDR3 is TGTGCCATCAGTGCCACGGTATCGGGGGAGCAGTACTTC.

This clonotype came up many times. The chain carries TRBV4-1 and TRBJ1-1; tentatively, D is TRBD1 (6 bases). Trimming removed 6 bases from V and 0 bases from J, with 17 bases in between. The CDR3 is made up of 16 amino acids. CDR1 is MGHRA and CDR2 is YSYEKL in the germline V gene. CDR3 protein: CASSRTTGTLNTEAFF. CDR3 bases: TGCGCCAGCAGTCGGACCACGGGGACACTGAACACTGAAGCTTTCTTT.

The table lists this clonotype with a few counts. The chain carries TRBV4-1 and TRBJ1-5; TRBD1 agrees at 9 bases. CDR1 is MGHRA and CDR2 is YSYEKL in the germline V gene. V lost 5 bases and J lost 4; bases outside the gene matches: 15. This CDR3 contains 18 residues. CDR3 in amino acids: CASSAGRDREGANQPQHF. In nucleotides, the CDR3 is TGCGCCAGCAGCGCCGGCCGGGACAGGGAAGGGGCAAATCAGCCCCAGCATTTT.

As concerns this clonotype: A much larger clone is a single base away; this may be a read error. The CDR3 region has the DNA TGTGCCATCAGTGAGTCGTTACCTGGGGTCAACGTCCTGACTTTC. It is translated as CAISESLPGVNVLTF. V and J are TRBV10-3 and TRBJ2-6; no firm D call. CDR1 and CDR2 from the germline V gene are ENHRY and SYGVKD. The CDR3 is made up of 15 amino acids.

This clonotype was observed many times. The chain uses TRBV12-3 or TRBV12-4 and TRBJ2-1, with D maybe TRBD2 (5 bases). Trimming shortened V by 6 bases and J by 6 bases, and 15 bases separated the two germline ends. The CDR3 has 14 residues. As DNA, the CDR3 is TGTGCCAGCAGCCTTCCTGAGGGTTTCAATGAGCAGTTCTTC. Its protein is CASSLPEGFNEQFF.

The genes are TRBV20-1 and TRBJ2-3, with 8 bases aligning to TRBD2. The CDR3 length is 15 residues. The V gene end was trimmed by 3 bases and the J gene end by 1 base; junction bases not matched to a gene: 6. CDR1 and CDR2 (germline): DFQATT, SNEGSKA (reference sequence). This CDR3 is CSASLGGAGTDTQYF. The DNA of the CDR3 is TGCAGTGCTAGTCTCGGGGGGGCCGGCACAGATACGCAGTATTTT.

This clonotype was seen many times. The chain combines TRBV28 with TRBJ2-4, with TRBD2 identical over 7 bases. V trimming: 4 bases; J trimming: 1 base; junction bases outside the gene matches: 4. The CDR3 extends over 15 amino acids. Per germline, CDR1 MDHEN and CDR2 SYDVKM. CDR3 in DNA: TGTGCCAGCAGTTCACTAGCGTTCGCCAAAAACATTCAGTACTTC. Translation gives CASSSLAFAKNIQYF.

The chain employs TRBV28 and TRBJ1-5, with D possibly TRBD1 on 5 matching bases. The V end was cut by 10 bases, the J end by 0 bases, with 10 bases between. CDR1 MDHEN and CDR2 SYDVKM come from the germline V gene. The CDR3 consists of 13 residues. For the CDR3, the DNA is TGTGCCACATGGGGGGTTAGCAATCAGCCCCAGCATTTT. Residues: CATWGVSNQPQHF.

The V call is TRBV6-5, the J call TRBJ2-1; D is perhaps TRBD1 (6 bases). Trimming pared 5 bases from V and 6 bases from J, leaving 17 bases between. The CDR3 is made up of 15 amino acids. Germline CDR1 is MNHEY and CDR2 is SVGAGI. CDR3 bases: TGTGCCAGCAGTAATACAGGGCCCGAGTTCAATGAGCAGTTCTTC. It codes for CASSNTGPEFNEQFF.

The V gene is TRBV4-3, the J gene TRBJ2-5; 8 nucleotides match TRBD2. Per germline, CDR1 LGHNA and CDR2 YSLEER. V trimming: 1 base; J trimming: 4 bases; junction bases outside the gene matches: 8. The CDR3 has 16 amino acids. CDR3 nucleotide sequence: TGCGCCAGCAGCCAAGCCGGGGGGGCCTTCGCAGAGACCCAGTACTTC. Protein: CASSQAGGAFAETQYF.

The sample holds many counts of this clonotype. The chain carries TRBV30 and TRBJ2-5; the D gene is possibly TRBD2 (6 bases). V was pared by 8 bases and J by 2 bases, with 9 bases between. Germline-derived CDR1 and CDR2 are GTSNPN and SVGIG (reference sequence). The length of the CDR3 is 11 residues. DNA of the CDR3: TGTGCCGGAGGGCGGCAAGAGACCCAGTACTTC. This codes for CAGGRQETQYF.

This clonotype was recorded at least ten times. CDR3 in amino acids: CATSDRAGGADTQYF. CDR3 in DNA: TGTGCCACCAGTGACCGGGCGGGGGGTGCAGATACGCAGTATTTT. The V call is TRBV24-1, the J call TRBJ2-3, with TRBD2 identical over 8 bases. CDR1 is KGHDR, CDR2 SFDVKD, per germline. This CDR3 spans 15 amino acids. The ends lost 4 bases at V and 4 bases at J; junction bases unmatched: 6.

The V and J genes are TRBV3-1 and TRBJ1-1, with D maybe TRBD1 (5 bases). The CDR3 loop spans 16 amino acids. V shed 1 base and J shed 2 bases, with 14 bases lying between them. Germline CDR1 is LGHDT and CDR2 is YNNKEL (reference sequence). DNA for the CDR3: TGTGCCAGCAGCCAAGTACCGGGACCGCTCAACACTGAAGCTTTCTTT. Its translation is CASSQVPGPLNTEAFF.

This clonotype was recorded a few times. The CDR3 spells CSANRLAETYEQYF. As DNA, the CDR3 is TGCAGTGCTAACCGACTAGCGGAGACCTACGAGCAGTACTTC. This chain uses TRBV20-1 with TRBJ2-7; 9 bases align to TRBD2. CDR1 DFQATT and CDR2 SNEGSKA come from the germline V gene (reference sequence). V lost 4 bases to trimming and J lost 2 bases; unmatched junction nucleotides: 6. The CDR3 runs 14 residues.

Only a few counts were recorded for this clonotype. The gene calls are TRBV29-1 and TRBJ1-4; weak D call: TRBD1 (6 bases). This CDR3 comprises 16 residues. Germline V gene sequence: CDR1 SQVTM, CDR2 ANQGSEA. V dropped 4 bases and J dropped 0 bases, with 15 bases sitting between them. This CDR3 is CSVGLGAGATNEKLFF. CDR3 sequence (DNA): TGCAGCGTTGGTCTCGGGGCAGGGGCAACTAATGAAAAACTGTTTTTT.

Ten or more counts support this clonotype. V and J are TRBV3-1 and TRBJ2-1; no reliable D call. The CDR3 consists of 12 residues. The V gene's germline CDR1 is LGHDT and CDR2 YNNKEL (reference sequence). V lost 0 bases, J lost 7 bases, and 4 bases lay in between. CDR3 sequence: CASSQDGNEQFF. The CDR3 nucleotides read TGTGCCAGCAGCCAAGATGGAAATGAGCAGTTCTTC.

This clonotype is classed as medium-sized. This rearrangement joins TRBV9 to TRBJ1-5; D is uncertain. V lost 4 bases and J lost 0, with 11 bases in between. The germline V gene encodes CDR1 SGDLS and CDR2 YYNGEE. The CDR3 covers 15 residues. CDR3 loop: CASSSEGSSNQPQHF. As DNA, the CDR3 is TGTGCCAGCAGCTCGGAAGGTAGTAGCAATCAGCCCCAGCATTTT.